The present T cell receptor (beta chain) was sequenced within a study of control samples from healthy donors and cancer patients. The data were produced by immunoSEQ multiplex PCR, yet TCRdb's version contains in-frame clones alone and is incomplete. The data contain about 52,000 clones, roughly 94% of them seen just once; the ten biggest clones take up approximately 2.3%. In its sample, this clone was seen once. In germline, CDR1 is MNHEY, CDR2 SVGAGI. The CDR3 loop spans 15 amino acids. Trimming removed 2 bases from V and 0 bases from J, with 9 bases in between. The genes are TRBV6-5 and TRBJ2-3; D gene uncertain. This clonotype was sampled from a man aged 30-40 years in good health. Sequences were obtained from blood. The CDR3 DNA reads TGTGCCAGCAGTTACAGCCCCAGGAGCACAGATACGCAGTATTTT. Protein product: CASSYSPRSTDTQYF.